Each of the 27 T cell receptor beta chains below was sequenced from the same sample in a study of cytomegalovirus exposure and HLA in healthy donors (dated 2017 in TCRdb). The library was prepared using the immunoSEQ multiplex PCR assay. A mixture of 60 forward primers for TCR Vbeta segments and 13 reverse primers for TCR Jbeta segments was used in the multiplex PCR. TCRdb provides this immuneACCESS table in a form limited to in-frame rearrangements. Some clones are lacking; in checked studies, under half of them reflect an unresolved V gene, and why the rest are absent is not known. The sample table includes about 88,000 clones. Approximately 5.7% of the sample is in the top ten clones. Sequencing used PBMCs. The source is a girl aged 10-17 years in good health and CMV-seropositive.

The V and J genes are TRBV6-1 and TRBJ1-6; D unresolved. The germline V gene has CDR1 MNHNS and CDR2 SASEGT. This CDR3 contains 14 residues. V lost 6 bases and J 5 bases, leaving 11 bases between the germline ends. In nucleotides, the CDR3 is TGTGCCAGCAGGTTTAGACGGGATAATTCACCCCTCCACTTT. The encoded protein is CASRFRRDNSPLHF.

About this clone itself: The identical CDR3 is also encoded by other nucleotide sequences in the sample. The CDR3 coding sequence is TGTGCCAGCAGCGTAGGCGGGGACAATGAGCAGTTCTTC. Encoded protein: CASSVGGDNEQFF. The rearrangement uses TRBV9 and TRBJ2-1, with TRBD2 as a possible D gene (6 bases). CDR1 is SGDLS and CDR2 is YYNGEE in the germline V gene. V shed 0 bases and J shed 5 bases, with 6 bases lying between them. This CDR3 is built from 13 residues.

This chain connects TRBV5-6 to TRBJ2-7, with a possible D match to TRBD1 (6 bases). The CDR3 has 13 amino acids. The V gene's germline CDR1 is SGHDT and CDR2 YYEEEE. V lost 1 base, J lost 7 bases, and 12 bases lay in between. The CDR3 region is CASSLHTGREQYV. As DNA, the CDR3 is TGTGCCAGCAGCTTGCACACAGGGCGAGAGCAGTACGTC.

V usage is TRBV6-1 and J usage is TRBJ2-7; 9 positions match TRBD2. The length of the CDR3 is 15 residues. Germline CDR1 is MNHNS and CDR2 is SASEGT. The V segment lost 1 base and the J segment 3 bases; nucleotides outside the gene matches: 4. CDR3 sequence: CASSEDPTSGYEQYV. CDR3 nucleotide sequence: TGTGCCAGCAGTGAAGACCCGACTAGCGGCTACGAGCAGTACGTC.

V is TRBV23-1 and J is TRBJ2-5; a weak D match, TRBD1 (6 bases). TRBV23-1 is given ORF status, its function remaining uncertain. V was shortened by 0 bases and J by 2 bases, with 16 bases between the two germline ends. The CDR3 runs 17 residues. CDR3 sequence (DNA): TGCGCCAGCAGTCAATCTTGGGGGCCCTACGCGCAAGAGACCCAGTACTTC. Amino acids: CASSQSWGPYAQETQYF.

The genes are TRBV30 and TRBJ1-1; TRBD1 agrees at 7 bases. The CDR3 covers 14 residues. CDR1 and CDR2 from the germline V gene are GTSNPN and SVGIG (reference sequence). V shed 0 bases, J shed 3 bases, and the junction held 4 bases outside the gene matches. The CDR3 sequence is CAWSVQGLDTEAFF. CDR3 DNA: TGTGCCTGGAGTGTACAGGGGCTGGACACTGAAGCTTTCTTT.

The rearrangement joins TRBV6-5 to TRBJ2-3, with a weak D call TRBD1 (5 bases). The CDR3 is 15 residues long. Per the germline V gene, CDR1 is MNHEY and CDR2 is SVGAGI. Deletions cut 3 bases from V and 0 bases from J, with 10 bases between. The DNA of the CDR3 is TGTGCCAGCAGTTATCGAACAGGTAGCACAGATACGCAGTATTTT. Protein: CASSYRTGSTDTQYF.

This chain joins TRBV9 and TRBJ2-2; TRBD2 matches at 7 bases. Germline CDR1 is SGDLS and CDR2 is YYNGEE. V lost 4 bases, J lost 5 bases, and 8 bases stayed unmatched. This CDR3 contains 15 residues. In nucleotides, the CDR3 is TGTGCCAGCAGCTCAACGACTAGCCCAACCGGGGAGCTGTTTTTT. This sequence encodes CASSSTTSPTGELFF. The full variable domain, in which reference TRBV9 and TRBJ2-2 provide the parts outside the CDR3, is DSGVTQTPKHLITATGQRVTLRCSPRSGDLSVYWYQQSLDQGLQFLIQYYNGEERAKGNILERFSAQQFPDLHSELNLSSLELGDSALYFCASSSTTSPTGELFFGEGSRLTVL.

The chain has TRBV5-5 and TRBJ2-7, with D perhaps TRBD2 (5 bases). Germline V gene sequence: CDR1 SGHKS, CDR2 YYEKEE (reference sequence). With 4 bases removed from V and 2 bases from J, the gap between germline ends came to 7 bases. The CDR3 has 12 amino acids. CDR3 region: CASSGSAYEQYF. Here the CDR3 DNA reads TGTGCCAGCAGCGGGAGTGCCTACGAGCAGTACTTC.

The chain is built from TRBV9 and TRBJ2-5; TRBD2 matches at 14 bases. The CDR3 covers 15 residues. CDR1 and CDR2 (germline): SGDLS, YYNGEE. V lost 3 bases, J lost 7 bases, and 5 bases stayed unmatched. The CDR3 reads CASSDETSGGVTQYF. CDR3 DNA sequence: TGTGCCAGCAGCGATGAGACTAGCGGGGGGGTGACCCAGTACTTC.

The chain uses TRBV6-1 and TRBJ2-2; D remains ambiguous. Per germline, CDR1 MNHNS and CDR2 SASEGT. Trimming pared 6 bases from V and 5 bases from J, leaving 16 bases between. This CDR3 has 15 residues. The DNA for the CDR3 is TGTGCCAGCAGCGCGGCCACCTTCGGGACCGGGGAGCTGTTTTTT. As protein: CASSAATFGTGELFF.

The genes are TRBV6-6 and TRBJ2-1; 12 nucleotides align to TRBD2. Losses at the gene ends were 7 bases for V and 7 bases for J; bases not matched to a gene: 2. The CDR3 length is 13 residues. Germline V gives CDR1 MNHNY, CDR2 SVGAGI (reference sequence). CDR3 sequence (DNA): TGTGCCAGCACCCTAGCGGGGGGGAATGAGCAGTTCTTC. This codes for CASTLAGGNEQFF.

The chain employs TRBV5-6 and TRBJ1-6; TRBD1 aligns across 9 bases. This CDR3 is 17 amino acids long. J lost 3 bases, V lost 5 bases, and 9 bases had no gene match. The V gene's germline CDR1 is SGHDT and CDR2 YYEEEE. CDR3 residues: CASSKQGADDYNSPLHF. The CDR3 DNA reads TGTGCCAGCAGTAAACAGGGGGCCGATGACTATAATTCACCCCTCCACTTT. The entire variable domain, with the rest obtained from reference TRBV5-6 and TRBJ1-6, is as follows: DAGVTQSPTHLIKTRGQQVTLRCSPKSGHDTVSWYQQALGQGPQFIFQYYEEEERQRGNFPDRFSGHQFPNYSSELNVNALLLGDSALYLCASSKQGADDYNSPLHFGNGTRLTVT.

V usage is TRBV9 and J usage is TRBJ2-1, with 8 bases that match TRBD1. The J segment lost 4 bases and the V segment lost 0 bases, leaving 3 bases of the junction unmatched. This CDR3 region has 15 residues. Germline values: CDR1 SGDLS, CDR2 YYNGEE. This chain's CDR3 is CASSVEGQDYNEQFF. CDR3 bases: TGTGCCAGCAGCGTAGAGGGACAGGATTACAATGAGCAGTTCTTC.

As regards this clone: This specimen includes other DNA sequences encoding the same CDR3. This chain links TRBV4-2 with TRBJ2-3, with a weak D call TRBD2 (5 bases). Looked up from germline, CDR1 is LGHNA and CDR2 is YNFKEQ. The V end was cut by 1 base, the J end by 2 bases, with 10 bases between. This CDR3 spans 15 amino acids. The CDR3: CASSQVPGLTDTQYF. CDR3 nucleotides: TGTGCCAGCAGCCAAGTCCCAGGACTCACAGATACGCAGTATTTT.

The chain has TRBV5-1 and TRBJ1-6; D is ambiguous. V was clipped by 2 bases and J by 5 bases, with 8 bases between them. CDR3 size: 14 residues. Per germline, CDR1 SGHRS and CDR2 YFSETQ. The CDR3 region is CASSFGENNSPLHF. The CDR3 coding sequence is TGCGCCAGCAGCTTCGGGGAAAATAATTCACCCCTCCACTTT.

As DNA, the CDR3 is TGTGCCAGCAGTCGAAAAGGGTCAGACTACGAGCAGTACGTC. Its translation: CASSRKGSDYEQYV. The V call is TRBV6-1, the J call TRBJ2-7; D uncertain. Germline-derived CDR1 and CDR2 are MNHNS and SASEGT. The CDR3 is made up of 14 amino acids. V was shortened by 5 bases and J by 3 bases, with 14 bases between the two germline ends.

V is TRBV18 and J is TRBJ1-1; D is ambiguous. CDR1 KGHSH and CDR2 LQKENI come from the germline V gene. This CDR3 has 14 residues. V lost 2 bases to trimming and J lost 0 bases, with 7 bases between them. As DNA, the CDR3 is TGTGCCAGCTCACCAATGCGTCTGAACACTGAAGCTTTCTTT. This gives the protein CASSPMRLNTEAFF. Based on the CDR3 plus reference TRBV18 and TRBJ1-1, the full variable domain is NAGVMQNPRHLVRRRGQEARLRCSPMKGHSHVYWYRQLPEEGLKFMVYLQKENIIDESGMPKERFSAEFPKEGPSILRIQQVVRGDSAAYFCASSPMRLNTEAFFGQGTRLTVV.

The chain has TRBV4-2 and TRBJ2-2, with 12 bases matching TRBD2. V lost 4 bases and J lost 0; bases outside the gene matches: 6. The V gene's germline CDR1 is LGHNA and CDR2 YNFKEQ. The CDR3 is 18 residues long. The CDR3 region has the DNA TGTGCCAGCAGCCTGACTAGCGGGGGCTTACCGAACACCGGGGAGCTGTTTTTT. Residues: CASSLTSGGLPNTGELFF.

The genes are TRBV9 and TRBJ2-1; D gene ambiguous. The V gene lost 0 bases and the J gene lost 9 bases, with 4 bases spanning the gap. Germline V gene lookup returns CDR1 SGDLS and CDR2 YYNGEE. The CDR3 is made up of 11 amino acids. The CDR3 bases are TGTGCCAGCAGCGTAGCGGGTGAGCAGTTCTTC. Translation gives CASSVAGEQFF.

Points on this clone: Other DNA sequences within the sample encode an identical CDR3. This chain links TRBV7-2 with TRBJ2-1; 9 bases are a match to TRBD2. The ends lost 4 bases at V and 7 bases at J; junction bases unmatched: 5. The CDR3 contains 14 residues. Germline CDR1 reads SGHTA; CDR2 reads FQGNSA. The CDR3 loop is CASSSTSGGNEQFF. The CDR3 DNA reads TGTGCCAGCAGCTCGACTAGCGGTGGTAATGAGCAGTTCTTC. Full variable domain (outside the CDR3, taken from reference TRBV7-2 and TRBJ2-1): GAGVSQSPSNKVTEKGKDVELRCDPISGHTALYWYRQSLGQGLEFLIYFQGNSAPDKSGLPSDRFSAERTGGSVSTLTIQRTQQEDSAVYLCASSSTSGGNEQFFGPGTRLTVL.

J is TRBJ1-1 and V is TRBV4-3; D gene unclear. V was cut by 4 bases and J by 3 bases, with 12 bases left in between. There are 14 residues in the CDR3. Germline lookup yields CDR1 LGHNA and CDR2 YSLEER. The CDR3 region has the DNA TGCGCCAGCAGCCTGAGGTGGTCGGACACTGAAGCTTTCTTT. It is translated as CASSLRWSDTEAFF.

The chain joins TRBV5-1 to TRBJ2-3; tentative D call: TRBD1 (5 bases). CDR3 size: 15 residues. The V end was cut by 3 bases, the J end by 3 bases, with 14 bases between. CDR1 SGHRS and CDR2 YFSETQ come from the germline V gene. CDR3 nucleotides: TGCGCCAGCAGCTGGAACCCGCAGGGTACAGATACGCAGTATTTT. This translates into CASSWNPQGTDTQYF.

The chain uses TRBV7-8 and TRBJ2-3; 10 bases match TRBD2. This CDR3 contains 13 residues. Trimming removed 6 bases from V and 11 bases from J; junction bases left unmatched: 8. Germline CDR1 SGHVS, CDR2 FQNEAQ. CDR3 amino acids: CASSEREGLRQYF. Written as DNA, the CDR3 is TGTGCCAGCAGTGAGCGGGAGGGCCTTAGGCAGTATTTT.

The chain links TRBV14 to TRBJ1-2; D is perhaps TRBD1 (6 bases). Germline V lookup: CDR1 SGHDN, CDR2 FVKESK. Trimming took 3 bases from V and 3 from J, leaving 14 bases between them. This CDR3 is built from 15 residues. The CDR3 coding sequence is TGTGCCAGCAGCCAGGGTGAGGGACACTACTATGGCTACACCTTC. Protein sequence: CASSQGEGHYYGYTF.

The chain employs TRBV6-1 and TRBJ2-7; a weak D match, TRBD2 (6 bases). The germline gives CDR1 MNHNS, CDR2 SASEGT. This CDR3 has 13 amino acids. V lost 10 bases to trimming and J lost 3 bases, with 16 bases between them. CDR3 bases: TGTGCCACCGGGGGTATAGGGAACTACGAGCAGTACGTC. Residues: CATGGIGNYEQYV.

The J gene is TRBJ2-7, the V gene TRBV6-1; no reliable D call. V was shortened by 2 bases and J by 4 bases, with 6 bases between the two germline ends. Germline assignment: CDR1 MNHNS and CDR2 SASEGT. This CDR3 spans 12 amino acids. DNA for the CDR3: TGTGCCAGCAGTGAATGGCGGTACGAGCAGTACTTC. It yields the protein CASSEWRYEQYF.